This entry features one TCR beta chain sequence. Germline CDR1 SNHLY, CDR2 FYNNEI. Losses at the gene ends were 1 base for V and 9 bases for J; bases not matched to a gene: 12. This CDR3 is 17 amino acids long. Measured with immunoSEQ multiplex PCR; TCRdb has only the in-frame clones, and not every one. In the table there are around 33,000 clones, approximately 80% of which are singletons. This sample is drawn from a study of PD-L1 blockade in urothelial cancer. Study summary: The number of prior chemotherapy regimens per patient was 0 to 3.

Time point specified: pretreatment peripheral blood. Between 1 and 8 samples per patient were obtained, pretreatment and on-treatment. Here the sequenced sample was PBMCs, taken around atezolizumab (anti-PD-L1) treatment. The clonotype comes from a man aged 55-75 years with urothelial cancer. The chain joins TRBV2 to TRBJ1-6; TRBD1 aligns across 7 bases. The CDR3 bases are TGTGCCAGCAGTGAAGGGGGACAGTTCACCCCGCGTTCACCCCTCCACTTT. This translates into CASSEGGQFTPRSPLHF.